The 7 T cell receptor beta chains listed next were all sequenced from one sample in a study of beta chain features in type 1 diabetes. Expressed TCRB transcripts were sequenced after all isolated RNA was converted to cDNA. The data were produced by immunoSEQ multiplex PCR, yet TCRdb's version contains in-frame clones alone and is incomplete. The sample holds 900,000 or so clones, 17% seen once. The sample consisted of naive CD4+ T cells from blood. These receptors all come from a young woman in good health.

This rearrangement joins TRBV7-9 to TRBJ2-5, with D unresolved. The CDR3 has 12 residues. Trimming pared 3 bases from V and 3 bases from J, leaving 5 bases between. The germline CDR1 and CDR2 sequences are SEHNR and FQNEAQ (reference sequence). The chain's CDR3 is CASSFAEETQYF. The CDR3 DNA follows: TGTGCCAGCAGCTTCGCAGAAGAGACCCAGTACTTC. Drawing the rest from reference TRBV7-9 and TRBJ2-5, the complete variable domain is DTGVSQNPRHKITKRGQNVTFRCDPISEHNRLYWYRQTLGQGPEFLTYFQNEAQLEKSRLLSDRFSAERPKGSFSTLEIQRTEQGDSAMYLCASSFAEETQYFGPGTRLLVL.

This clone was found a few times. V and J are TRBV13 and TRBJ2-7, with TRBD2 matching over 10 bases. J lost 2 bases, V lost 8 bases, and 6 bases had no gene match. Per the germline V gene, CDR1 is PRHDT and CDR2 is FYEKMQ (reference sequence). The CDR3 totals 14 residues. The CDR3 loop reads CASSPSGSAYEQYF. Written as DNA, the CDR3 is TGTGCCAGCTCGCCTAGCGGGAGCGCCTACGAGCAGTACTTC.

This chain links TRBV4-3 with TRBJ2-1; no firm D call. The length of the CDR3 is 15 residues. Trimming removed 3 bases at V and 6 bases at J, with 15 bases between. Germline V gene data show CDR1 as LGHNA and CDR2 as YSLEER. CDR3 in amino acids: CASSHGWGLGNEQFF. The CDR3 nucleotides are TGCGCCAGCAGCCACGGGTGGGGATTAGGCAATGAGCAGTTCTTC.

The rearrangement joins TRBV28 to TRBJ1-1, with no clear D. V gave up 3 bases and J gave up 1 base, with 12 bases separating them. Germline CDR1 reads MDHEN; CDR2 reads SYDVKM. The CDR3 is 15 amino acids. CDR3 amino acids: CASSFGFSPNTEAFF. CDR3 coding DNA: TGTGCCAGCAGTTTTGGGTTTAGTCCGAACACTGAAGCTTTCTTT.

The V call is TRBV7-6, the J call TRBJ2-7, with 10 bases that match TRBD1. The V gene end was trimmed by 1 base and the J gene end by 2 bases; junction bases not matched to a gene: 2. The CDR3 is 15 amino acids. Germline V gene sequence: CDR1 SGHVS, CDR2 FNYEAQ. For the CDR3, the DNA is TGTGCCAGCAGCTTAGGCGACAGGGGGCCCTACGAGCAGTACTTC. Protein: CASSLGDRGPYEQYF. Full variable domain (rest looked up from reference TRBV7-6 and TRBJ2-7): GAGVSQSPRYKVTKRGQDVALRCDPISGHVSLYWYRQALGQGPEFLTYFNYEAQQDKSGLPNDRFSAERPEGSISTLTIQRTEQRDSAMYRCASSLGDRGPYEQYFGPGTRLTVT.

V gene TRBV18 combines with J gene TRBJ1-2; maybe TRBD1 (5 bases). The germline CDR1 and CDR2 sequences are KGHSH and LQKENI. V dropped 4 bases and J dropped 8 bases, with 11 bases sitting between them. CDR3 length: 12 amino acids. CDR3 in amino acids: CASSLRGEGYTF. For the CDR3, the DNA is TGTGCCAGCTCACTAAGGGGAGAAGGCTACACCTTC.

This clone was seen only a few times. V is TRBV9 and J is TRBJ2-1; TRBD1 matches 11 bases. V was clipped by 2 bases and J by 8 bases; unmatched bases: 6. CDR3 length equals 15 residues. The germline gives CDR1 SGDLS, CDR2 YYNGEE. In nucleotides, the CDR3 is TGTGCCAGCAGCGTCGCTGGACAGGGGGCCTATGAGCAGTTCTTC. Translation gives CASSVAGQGAYEQFF. Variable domain in full (rest from reference TRBV9 and TRBJ2-1): DSGVTQTPKHLITATGQRVTLRCSPRSGDLSVYWYQQSLDQGLQFLIQYYNGEERAKGNILERFSAQQFPDLHSELNLSSLELGDSALYFCASSVAGQGAYEQFFGPGTRLTVL.